These 17 T cell receptor beta chains originate from one sample sequenced in a study of cytomegalovirus exposure and HLA in healthy donors (TCRdb year 2017). Libraries were built with the immunoSEQ multiplex PCR assay. For the multiplex PCR, a mixture combining 60 forward primers for TCR Vbeta segments and 13 reverse primers for TCR Jbeta segments was used. As stored in TCRdb, this immuneACCESS dataset retains in-frame rearrangements with V and J assigned. A fraction of the clones does not appear; measured against another copy, unresolved V genes explain less than half of the discrepancy, and the remainder lacks a known reason. The sample has 150,000 to 250,000 clones on record. The top ten hold 0.7% to 0.8% of the sample. The sequencing sample was made of PBMCs. The receptors stem from a boy between 5 and 17 years old in good health and CMV-seronegative.

The V and J genes are TRBV25-1 and TRBJ1-5; D not resolved. CDR1 and CDR2 (germline): MGHDK, SYGVNS. The CDR3 totals 14 residues. Trimming took off 1 base at V and 3 bases at J, with 7 bases between the two ends. The CDR3 spells CASSESSVNQPQHF. DNA of the CDR3: TGTGCCAGCAGTGAATCATCGGTCAATCAGCCCCAGCATTTT.

The J gene is TRBJ2-1, the V gene TRBV28, with 7 bases lining up with TRBD2. V gave up 4 bases and J gave up 9 bases; unmatched junction bases: 9. Germline lookup yields CDR1 MDHEN and CDR2 SYDVKM. The CDR3 sequence is 14 residues long. The CDR3 is CASSWRGILGEQFF. The CDR3 DNA reads TGTGCCAGCAGTTGGCGGGGGATCCTCGGTGAGCAGTTCTTC. The full variable domain, with the rest looked up from reference TRBV28 and TRBJ2-1, is DVKVTQSSRYLVKRTGEKVFLECVQDMDHENMFWYRQDPGLGLRLIYFSYDVKMKEKGDIPEGYSVSREKKERFSLILESASTNQTSMYLCASSWRGILGEQFFGPGTRLTVL.

V and J are TRBV14 and TRBJ1-1; D uncertain. Germline loops: CDR1 SGHDN, CDR2 FVKESK. This CDR3 has 12 residues. V lost 2 bases to trimming and J lost 8 bases, with 9 bases between them. DNA of the CDR3: TGTGCCAGCAGCCAATCCCGGTCCGAAGCTTTCTTT. Its protein product is CASSQSRSEAFF.

In DNA form, the CDR3 reads TGTGCCAGCACTGAACGAGGGGGGGTTCTAACTGGAAACACCATATATTTT. This gives the protein CASTERGGVLTGNTIYF. The chain combines TRBV28 with TRBJ1-3; TRBD1 might be the D (6 bases). The CDR3 has 17 amino acids. The germline V gene encodes CDR1 MDHEN and CDR2 SYDVKM. Between the trimmed V and J ends, which lost 7 bases and 2 bases, there was a span of 21 bases.

V usage is TRBV7-2 and J usage is TRBJ1-2; 8 bases align to TRBD1. The CDR3 length is 16 residues. Trimming cost V 5 bases and J 8 bases; bases outside gene matches: 16. The germline V gene encodes CDR1 SGHTA and CDR2 FQGNSA. The DNA for the CDR3 is TGTGCCAGCAGCCCAATAGCAGGGGGCAAAAGATACGGCTACACCTTC. Protein: CASSPIAGGKRYGYTF.

The J gene is TRBJ1-2, the V gene TRBV10-3; 10 nucleotides match TRBD1. Germline V lookup: CDR1 ENHRY, CDR2 SYGVKD. J lost 6 bases, V lost 3 bases, and 1 base had no gene match. CDR3 length: 13 residues. CDR3 nucleotide sequence: TGTGCCATCAGTGACGGGACAGGGGATGGCTACACCTTC. It yields the protein CAISDGTGDGYTF.

This sequence joins TRBV4-1 and TRBJ2-1, with D possibly TRBD1 on 6 matching bases. Trimming took off 1 base at V and 6 bases at J, with 13 bases between the two ends. Germline CDR1 is MGHRA and CDR2 is YSYEKL. CDR3 length: 15 amino acids. The CDR3 DNA is TGCGCCAGCAGCCAAGTGCAGGGGCCATTCAATGAGCAGTTCTTC. This codes for CASSQVQGPFNEQFF.

This chain joins TRBV7-3 and TRBJ1-2; D is undetermined. The CDR3 extends over 17 amino acids. CDR1 is SGHTA, CDR2 FQGTGA, per germline. V was shortened by 3 bases and J by 6 bases, with 23 bases between the two germline ends. This CDR3 reads CASSFPGRRLWGDGYTF. In DNA form, the CDR3 reads TGTGCCAGCAGCTTCCCAGGACGGAGGCTTTGGGGTGATGGCTACACCTTC.

CDR3 sequence reads: CASSLGPYNEQFF. The CDR3 bases are TGTGCCAGCAGCTTAGGCCCCTACAATGAGCAGTTCTTC. The V gene is TRBV7-3, the J gene TRBJ2-1; D is uncertain. Germline lookup yields CDR1 SGHTA and CDR2 FQGTGA. The ends were cut back, 2 bases at V and 2 bases at J, with 4 bases in the middle. This CDR3 spans 13 amino acids.

This rearrangement joins TRBV2 to TRBJ2-7; a possible D gene is TRBD2 (7 bases). Trimming removed 6 bases from V and 2 bases from J, with 20 bases in between. The CDR3 loop spans 16 amino acids. CDR1 and CDR2 (germline): SNHLY, FYNNEI. CDR3 sequence: CASRGRGASTPYEQYF. CDR3 nucleotides: TGTGCCAGCAGGGGGAGGGGGGCTAGCACTCCCTACGAGCAGTACTTC.

The chain carries TRBV19 and TRBJ1-3, with TRBD1 as a possible D gene (5 bases). The CDR3 extends over 14 amino acids. The V gene's germline CDR1 is LNHDA and CDR2 SQIVND (reference sequence). Trimming took off 7 bases at V and 3 bases at J, with 13 bases between the two ends. Here the CDR3 DNA reads TGTGCCAGTACCTCAGGGTCTTTTGGAAACACCATATATTTT. It translates to CASTSGSFGNTIYF.

The CDR3 here is CASSQEGESSYNSPLHF. The CDR3 nucleotides are TGCGCCAGCAGCCAAGAAGGAGAAAGCTCCTATAATTCACCCCTCCACTTT. This chain uses TRBV4-1 with TRBJ1-6, with unresolved D. Trimming stripped 0 bases from V and 0 bases from J, with 9 bases between. This CDR3 contains 17 residues. Germline loops: CDR1 MGHRA, CDR2 YSYEKL.

The chain couples TRBV13 to TRBJ1-2, with D maybe TRBD1 (6 bases). The CDR3 length is 15 residues. From germline, CDR1 is PRHDT and CDR2 FYEKMQ (reference sequence). The V and J ends lost 4 bases and 0 bases respectively, with 12 bases between them. The CDR3 nucleotides are TGTGCCAGCAGCTCCGGGACAACAGCTAACTATGGCTACACCTTC. Residues: CASSSGTTANYGYTF. The full variable domain, rest sourced from reference TRBV13 and TRBJ1-2, is AAGVIQSPRHLIKEKRETATLKCYPIPRHDTVYWYQQGPGQDPQFLISFYEKMQSDKGSIPDRFSAQQFSDYHSELNMSSLELGDSALYFCASSSGTTANYGYTFGSGTRLTVV.

The chain is built from TRBV10-3 and TRBJ2-3; 10 nucleotides agree with TRBD2. V trimming: 4 bases; J trimming: 1 base; junction bases outside the gene matches: 8. Germline V gene data show CDR1 as ENHRY and CDR2 as SYGVKD. The CDR3 runs to 17 residues. Written as DNA, the CDR3 is TGTGCCATCAGTGGGCTAGCGGGGGTTACCCGCACAGATACGCAGTATTTT. Encoded protein: CAISGLAGVTRTDTQYF.

V usage is TRBV10-3 and J usage is TRBJ1-6; tentative D call: TRBD1 (5 bases). The CDR3 spans 14 residues. Trimming left V 2 bases short and J 10 bases short, with 12 bases between. Looked up from germline, CDR1 is ENHRY and CDR2 is SYGVKD. The CDR3 DNA follows: TGTGCCATCAGTGAGAGCGGGGGTGAGTCACCCCTCCACTTT. Translated: CAISESGGESPLHF.

The chain is built from TRBV6-1 and TRBJ2-5; 12 nucleotides match TRBD2. Germline trimming cut 6 bases from V and 4 bases from J; bases unmatched to any gene: 6. The CDR3 consists of 15 residues. The germline V gene encodes CDR1 MNHNS and CDR2 SASEGT. The CDR3 is CASSPEGLAGETQYF. In nucleotides, the CDR3 is TGTGCCAGCAGCCCCGAGGGACTAGCGGGAGAGACCCAGTACTTC.

The chain links TRBV4-1 to TRBJ1-3; D unresolved. This CDR3 is built from 17 residues. Looked up from germline, CDR1 is MGHRA and CDR2 is YSYEKL. V gave up 1 base and J gave up 4 bases, with 17 bases separating them. CDR3 residues: CASSQGPGRTGGNTIYF. The CDR3 region has the DNA TGCGCCAGCAGCCAAGGTCCCGGCCGGACGGGGGGAAACACCATATATTTT.